Listed below are T cell receptor beta chains from one sample, sequenced in a study of T cell repertoires in cytomegalovirus infection. Each CDR3 protein gets one entry after TCRdb re-called the reads with MiXCR. The table records about 52,000 distinct CDR3 sequences, 15% to 20% of them present only once. What these receptors recognize is not known. The sample was CD8+ T cells from cultured PBMCs, taken from culture after CMV antigen stimulation. The origin of the receptors is a human donor in good health (CMV status not recorded). Some clones in this sample may be carry-over from other donors' samples. CDR3s include the opening cysteine and the closing phenylalanine or tryptophan.

v_gene,j_gene,CDR3aa
TRBV6-1,TRBJ2-1,CASSEKRTPEYYNEQFF
TRBV6-5,TRBJ1-1,CASSLGSHTEAFF
TRBV12-3/TRBV12-4,TRBJ1-2,CASKNRDRGLIYGYTF
TRBV12-3/TRBV12-4,TRBJ2-1,CASRIRTGGRDGEQFF
TRBV7-9,TRBJ2-1,CACPSVRGYEQFF
TRBV9,TRBJ2-3,CASSGIAGVHTDTQYF
TRBV5-6,TRBJ1-1,CASSFGGGWTEAFF
TRBV19,TRBJ1-1,CASSIAGGAYTEAFF
TRBV4-3,TRBJ1-2,CASSQDRGRGANYGYTF
TRBV5-6,TRBJ2-2,CASSLGSSGELFF
TRBV7-2,TRBJ1-3,CASSTPRQGEDTIYF
TRBV4-3,TRBJ2-3,CASSHTWEAADTQYF